Each of the 26 T cell receptor beta chains below was sequenced from the same sample in a study of T-cell reconstitution after alpha-beta-depleted transplantation in children. Molecular barcoding with unique molecular identifiers was used for the TCRbeta library. TCRdb used MiXCR to reprocess the PCR reads, holding one entry per CDR3 protein. The repertoire consists of 450,000 to 600,000 distinct CDR3 sequences, with approximately 20% occurring once and the leading ten covering 3% to 4%. Sequenced material: PBMCs from the stem cell graft donor, taken from the stem cell graft. The source is a human donor who donated a stem cell graft to a child with acute lymphoblastic leukemia.

This clonotype was detected only a few times. The chain recombines TRBV20-1 with TRBJ2-1; no reliable D call. CDR1 DFQATT and CDR2 SNEGSKA come from the germline V gene (reference sequence). Trimming removed 6 bases from V and 4 bases from J, with 13 bases in between. The CDR3 runs to 13 residues. The CDR3 here is CSAPLAVYNEQFF. The CDR3, as DNA: TGCAGTGCCCCGTTGGCTGTTTACAATGAGCAGTTCTTC.

The chain couples TRBV29-1 to TRBJ2-7, with a tentative D call TRBD1 (6 bases). Per the germline V gene, CDR1 is SQVTM and CDR2 is ANQGSEA. The CDR3 consists of 12 residues. V lost 7 bases and J lost 0, with 10 bases in between. This CDR3 reads CSGGHGSYEQYF. DNA for the CDR3: TGCAGCGGGGGGCACGGCTCCTACGAGCAGTACTTC.

This clonotype was observed at least ten times. The rearrangement joins TRBV5-1 to TRBJ2-1; 10 bases are shared with TRBD2. CDR3 size: 15 residues. With V trimmed by 0 bases and J by 12 bases, 9 bases remained unmatched. From germline, CDR1 is SGHRS and CDR2 YFSETQ. This chain's CDR3 is CASSLASGRYIGQFF. The CDR3 DNA reads as TGCGCCAGCAGCTTGGCTAGCGGGAGATATATCGGGCAGTTCTTC.

Here the CDR3 DNA reads TGCGTCCGACACGGGATAAACACTGAAGCTTTCTTT. Encoded protein: CVRHGINTEAFF. This rearrangement joins TRBV5-1 to TRBJ1-1; D not resolved. The CDR3 consists of 12 residues. The V gene's germline CDR1 is SGHRS and CDR2 YFSETQ.

This clonotype was detected a few times. This rearrangement joins TRBV6-1 to TRBJ1-6; no definite D call. The V end lost 7 bases, the J end lost 3 bases, and 7 bases lay between the germline ends. This CDR3 has 13 residues. Looked up from germline, CDR1 is MNHNS and CDR2 is SASEGT. CDR3 nucleotide sequence: TGTGCCAGCATCTTGGGCTATAATTCACCCCTCCACTTT. Translation: CASILGYNSPLHF.

This clonotype came up many times. The rearrangement joins TRBV27 to TRBJ2-7; unclear D gene. CDR3 length: 13 amino acids. V gave up 7 bases and J gave up 0 bases, with 10 bases separating them. The germline V gene encodes CDR1 MNHEY and CDR2 SMNVEV (reference sequence). The CDR3 coding sequence is TGTGCCAGCACCTCGACAAACTCCTACGAGCAGTACTTC. Translation: CASTSTNSYEQYF.

This clonotype has only one observation. The J gene is TRBJ2-1, the V gene TRBV12-3 or TRBV12-4, with TRBD2 as a possible D gene (6 bases). Trimming stripped 5 bases from V and 0 bases from J, with 14 bases between. The CDR3 consists of 16 residues. The CDR3 nucleotides are TGTGCCAGCAGTCCCAACGAGCGGGCCTCCTACAATGAGCAGTTCTTC. It codes for CASSPNERASYNEQFF.

CDR3 sequence (DNA): TGTGCCAGCAGTTTTAGGGCAGGGGTTCTTGAGCAGTTCTTC. As protein: CASSFRAGVLEQFF. The chain recombines TRBV27 with TRBJ2-1, with D possibly being TRBD1 (6 bases). Germline V gives CDR1 MNHEY, CDR2 SMNVEV (reference sequence). V gave up 3 bases and J gave up 9 bases, with 15 bases separating them. The CDR3 is made up of 14 amino acids.

This chain joins TRBV5-1 and TRBJ2-2; D possibly corresponds to TRBD2 (5 bases). The CDR3 length is 13 residues. The germline V gene encodes CDR1 SGHRS and CDR2 YFSETQ. V lost 6 bases and J 6 bases, leaving 12 bases between the germline ends. CDR3 amino acids: CASNGLGAGELFF. CDR3 DNA sequence: TGCGCCAGCAATGGATTGGGAGCCGGGGAGCTGTTTTTT.

The rearrangement joins TRBV5-1 to TRBJ2-3; 8 bases agree with TRBD2. After removal of 3 bases from V and 3 bases from J, the junction contained 9 bases not matched to a gene. Germline V CDR1 and CDR2: SGHRS, YFSETQ. The CDR3 totals 16 residues. The CDR3 coding sequence is TGCGCCAGCAGCTCCGACCCGGGACTAGTAACAGATACGCAGTATTTT. Protein: CASSSDPGLVTDTQYF.

This clonotype was found a few times. This chain connects TRBV29-1 to TRBJ1-1; 7 bases map to TRBD1. J was trimmed by 8 bases and V by 4 bases; bases with no gene match: 13. CDR1 is SQVTM, CDR2 ANQGSEA, per germline. This CDR3 region has 14 residues. The CDR3 DNA reads as TGCAGCGTTGGACAGGGACAGAGCTTTCTGGAAGCTTTCTTT. Amino acid sequence: CSVGQGQSFLEAFF.

The genes are TRBV4-1 and TRBJ2-5, with no clear D. The germline V gene has CDR1 MGHRA and CDR2 YSYEKL. Trimming pared 4 bases from V and 4 bases from J, leaving 10 bases between. This CDR3 contains 13 residues. Here the CDR3 DNA reads TGCGCCAGCAGCCGCTTATTGGGAGAGACCCAGTACTTC. Protein product: CASSRLLGETQYF.

This clonotype showed up just once. V and J are TRBV24-1 and TRBJ2-3; D possibly corresponds to TRBD2 (5 bases). The CDR3 is made up of 14 amino acids. In germline, CDR1 is KGHDR, CDR2 SFDVKD. The germline V and J ends were trimmed by 1 base and 4 bases, with 8 bases remaining between them. CDR3 nucleotides: TGTGCCACCAGTGATTTCGGAGGACCAGATACGCAGTATTTT. Its protein product is CATSDFGGPDTQYF.

The chain combines TRBV7-9 with TRBJ1-5; D remains ambiguous. Germline-derived CDR1 and CDR2 are SEHNR and FQNEAQ (reference sequence). V was shortened by 10 bases and J by 1 base, with 14 bases between the two germline ends. The CDR3 sequence is 14 residues long. The CDR3 coding sequence is TGTGCCACGCAGGAGGGAGGGAGCAATCAGCCCCAGCATTTT. This sequence encodes CATQEGGSNQPQHF.

This clonotype has more than one count but fewer than ten. V is TRBV15 and J is TRBJ1-2, with D hard to call. The CDR3 is 14 amino acids. V gave up 1 base and J gave up 3 bases, with 9 bases separating them. Germline V gene lookup returns CDR1 LNHNV and CDR2 YYDKDF (reference sequence). The DNA for the CDR3 is TGTGCCACCAGCAGAGCCGGGGAAGACTATGGCTACACCTTC. It is translated as CATSRAGEDYGYTF.

In this sample, this clonotype turned up a few times. The genes are TRBV20-1 and TRBJ2-3; D might be TRBD2 (6 bases). The CDR3 spans 15 residues. CDR1 and CDR2 from the germline V gene are DFQATT and SNEGSKA (reference sequence). The ends were cut back, 3 bases at V and 1 base at J, with 14 bases in the middle. This CDR3 is CSARKAGPGTDTQYF. For the CDR3, the DNA is TGCAGTGCTAGGAAGGCGGGACCGGGCACAGATACGCAGTATTTT.

The CDR3 region is CASSLSQGYRETQYF. The CDR3 nucleotides are TGCGCCAGCAGCTTGTCACAGGGGTACCGAGAGACCCAGTACTTC. The chain joins TRBV5-1 to TRBJ2-5, with 7 bases fitting TRBD1. Germline CDR1 SGHRS, CDR2 YFSETQ. The CDR3 extends over 15 amino acids. V shed 1 base and J 4 bases; nucleotides not matched to a gene: 7.

The sample holds a few counts of this clonotype. The V gene is TRBV20-1, the J gene TRBJ2-1; 11 nucleotides match TRBD2. J gave up 10 bases and V 0 bases, and 8 bases lay outside the gene matches. Germline values: CDR1 DFQATT, CDR2 SNEGSKA (reference sequence). There are 15 residues in the CDR3. This CDR3 is CSARDSGRAGSEQFF. In nucleotides, the CDR3 is TGCAGTGCTAGAGATAGCGGGAGGGCCGGATCCGAGCAGTTCTTC.

The table lists this clonotype with a few counts. CDR3 sequence: CASSAARRDTQYF. CDR3 nucleotide sequence: TGTGCCAGCAGTGCCGCCCGGAGGGATACGCAGTATTTT. The chain combines TRBV12-3 or TRBV12-4 with TRBJ2-3, with a weak D call TRBD2 (5 bases). V lost 5 bases, J lost 6 bases, and 12 bases lay in between. This CDR3 has 13 amino acids.

This clonotype has only a few counts. CDR3 in amino acids: CASIKGSYNSPLHF. The CDR3 nucleotides are TGTGCCAGCATCAAGGGATCCTATAATTCACCCCTCCACTTT. V and J are TRBV7-9 and TRBJ1-6; D ambiguous. The CDR3 contains 14 residues. V lost 7 bases to trimming and J lost 1 base, with 8 bases between them. Germline CDR1 SEHNR, CDR2 FQNEAQ (reference sequence). Full variable domain (outside the CDR3, taken from reference TRBV7-9 and TRBJ1-6): DTGVSQNPRHKITKRGQNVTFRCDPISEHNRLYWYRQTLGQGPEFLTYFQNEAQLEKSRLLSDRFSAERPKGSFSTLEIQRTEQGDSAMYLCASIKGSYNSPLHFGNGTRLTVT.

This clonotype was counted a single time. The chain has TRBV19 and TRBJ2-7; 8 bases align to TRBD1. The CDR3 consists of 15 residues. CDR1 is LNHDA, CDR2 SQIVND, per germline (reference sequence). Unmatched junction bases numbered 4, after V lost 1 base and J lost 2 bases. DNA of the CDR3: TGTGCCAGTAGTATAGTGAACAGGGGGGCCTACGAGCAGTACTTC. The encoded protein is CASSIVNRGAYEQYF.

The rearrangement uses TRBV5-1 and TRBJ2-5, with D possibly TRBD2 on 6 matching bases. Germline loops: CDR1 SGHRS, CDR2 YFSETQ. Trimming stripped 1 base from V and 4 bases from J, with 11 bases between. This CDR3 is built from 14 residues. Here the CDR3 reads CASSLRELGETQYF. In nucleotides, the CDR3 is TGCGCCAGCAGCTTGCGGGAGCTGGGAGAGACCCAGTACTTC.

This clonotype was observed a handful of times. The chain recombines TRBV29-1 with TRBJ1-2, with TRBD1 identical over 12 bases. The length of the CDR3 is 14 residues. V lost 8 bases and J lost 7; bases outside the gene matches: 11. CDR1 SQVTM and CDR2 ANQGSEA come from the germline V gene. CDR3 nucleotide sequence: TGCAGCACCGGGACAGGGGGCCAGGTTGGTGGCTACACCTTC. As protein: CSTGTGGQVGGYTF.

This clonotype was seen a handful of times. This chain uses TRBV5-1 with TRBJ1-1, with D possibly being TRBD1 (5 bases). The CDR3 is made up of 12 amino acids. Between the trimmed V and J ends, which lost 2 bases and 8 bases, there was a span of 10 bases. CDR1 and CDR2 from the germline V gene are SGHRS and YFSETQ. The CDR3 loop reads CASSFGTSEAFF. The DNA for the CDR3 is TGCGCCAGCAGCTTTGGGACCTCCGAAGCTTTCTTT.

The chain recombines TRBV6-1 with TRBJ1-2, with 12 bases matching TRBD1. This CDR3 is 14 amino acids long. Germline trimming cut 8 bases from V and 8 bases from J; bases unmatched to any gene: 9. Looked up from germline, CDR1 is MNHNS and CDR2 is SASEGT. CDR3 amino acids: CASAGTGGRWGYTF. The DNA of the CDR3 is TGTGCCAGCGCCGGGACAGGGGGCCGCTGGGGCTACACCTTC.

This clonotype was picked up a small number of times. The gene calls are TRBV24-1 and TRBJ2-5; 9 bases are a match to TRBD2. J lost 2 bases, V lost 12 bases, and 6 bases had no gene match. The CDR3 loop spans 13 amino acids. CDR1 KGHDR and CDR2 SFDVKD come from the germline V gene. The DNA of the CDR3 is TGTGCCTCGGGGACTAGCATACAAGAGACCCAGTACTTC. This sequence encodes CASGTSIQETQYF.